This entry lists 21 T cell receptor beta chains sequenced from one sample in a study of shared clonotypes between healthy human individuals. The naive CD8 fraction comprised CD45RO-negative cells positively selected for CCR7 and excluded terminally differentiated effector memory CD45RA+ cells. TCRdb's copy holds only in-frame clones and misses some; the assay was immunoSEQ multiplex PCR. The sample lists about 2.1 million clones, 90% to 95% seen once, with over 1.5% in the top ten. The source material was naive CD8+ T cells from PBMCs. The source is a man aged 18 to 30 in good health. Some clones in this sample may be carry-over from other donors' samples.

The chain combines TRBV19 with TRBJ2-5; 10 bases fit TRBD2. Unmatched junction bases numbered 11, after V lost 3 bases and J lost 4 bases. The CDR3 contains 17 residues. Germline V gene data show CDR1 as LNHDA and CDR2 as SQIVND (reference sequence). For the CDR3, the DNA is TGTGCCAGTAGTATCGGTGCTAGCGGGAGCTTGGGAGAGACCCAGTACTTC. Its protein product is CASSIGASGSLGETQYF.

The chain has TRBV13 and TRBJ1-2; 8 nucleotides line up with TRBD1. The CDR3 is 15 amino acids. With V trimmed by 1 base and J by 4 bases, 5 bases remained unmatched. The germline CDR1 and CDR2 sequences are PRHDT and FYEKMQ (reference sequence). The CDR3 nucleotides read TGTGCCAGCAGCTTAGACAGGGGGACGGGCTATGGCTACACCTTC. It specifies CASSLDRGTGYGYTF. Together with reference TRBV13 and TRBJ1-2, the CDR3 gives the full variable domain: AAGVIQSPRHLIKEKRETATLKCYPIPRHDTVYWYQQGPGQDPQFLISFYEKMQSDKGSIPDRFSAQQFSDYHSELNMSSLELGDSALYFCASSLDRGTGYGYTFGSGTRLTVV.

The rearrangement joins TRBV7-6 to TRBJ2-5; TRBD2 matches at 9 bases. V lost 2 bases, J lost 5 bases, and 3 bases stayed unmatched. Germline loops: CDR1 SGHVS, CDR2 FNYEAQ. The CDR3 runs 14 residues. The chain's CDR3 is CASSLLAGGETQYF. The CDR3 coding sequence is TGTGCCAGCAGCTTACTCGCGGGAGGGGAGACCCAGTACTTC.

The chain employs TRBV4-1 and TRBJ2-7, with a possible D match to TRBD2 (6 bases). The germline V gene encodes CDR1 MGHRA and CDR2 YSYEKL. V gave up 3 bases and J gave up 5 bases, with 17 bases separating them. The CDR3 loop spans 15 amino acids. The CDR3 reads CASSHRGLAIDEQYF. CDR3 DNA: TGCGCCAGCAGCCACCGCGGCCTAGCGATCGACGAGCAGTACTTC.

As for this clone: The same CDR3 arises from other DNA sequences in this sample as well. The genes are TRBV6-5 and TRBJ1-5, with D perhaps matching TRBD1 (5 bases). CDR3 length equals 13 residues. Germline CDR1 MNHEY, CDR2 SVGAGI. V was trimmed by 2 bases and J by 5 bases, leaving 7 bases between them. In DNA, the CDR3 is TGTGCCAGCAGTTACCGGGGGGATCAGCCCCAGCATTTT. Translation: CASSYRGDQPQHF.

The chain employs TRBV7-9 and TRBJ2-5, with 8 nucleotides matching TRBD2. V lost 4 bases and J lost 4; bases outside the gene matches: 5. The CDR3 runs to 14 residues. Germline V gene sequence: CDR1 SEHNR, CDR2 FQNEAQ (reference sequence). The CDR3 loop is CASSSSTSAETQYF. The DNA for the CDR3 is TGTGCCAGCAGCTCCTCGACTAGCGCAGAGACCCAGTACTTC.

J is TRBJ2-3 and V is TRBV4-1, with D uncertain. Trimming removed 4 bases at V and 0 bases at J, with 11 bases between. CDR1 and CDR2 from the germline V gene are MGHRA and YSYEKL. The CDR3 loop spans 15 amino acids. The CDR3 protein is CASSPGSTSTDTQYF. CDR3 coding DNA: TGCGCCAGCAGCCCGGGCAGCACTAGCACAGATACGCAGTATTTT.

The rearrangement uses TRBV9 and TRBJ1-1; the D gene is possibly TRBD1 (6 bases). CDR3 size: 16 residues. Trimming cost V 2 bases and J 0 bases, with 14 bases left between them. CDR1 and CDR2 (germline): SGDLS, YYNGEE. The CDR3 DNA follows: TGTGCCAGCAGCGTTCTAGCCAAGGGGGTGAACACTGAAGCTTTCTTT. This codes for CASSVLAKGVNTEAFF.

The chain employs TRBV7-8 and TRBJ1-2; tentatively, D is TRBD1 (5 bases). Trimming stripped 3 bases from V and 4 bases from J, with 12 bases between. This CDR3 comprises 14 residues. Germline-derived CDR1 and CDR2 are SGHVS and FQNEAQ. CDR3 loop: CASSFLGGGYGYTF. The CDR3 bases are TGTGCCAGCAGCTTTCTCGGGGGAGGCTATGGCTACACCTTC.

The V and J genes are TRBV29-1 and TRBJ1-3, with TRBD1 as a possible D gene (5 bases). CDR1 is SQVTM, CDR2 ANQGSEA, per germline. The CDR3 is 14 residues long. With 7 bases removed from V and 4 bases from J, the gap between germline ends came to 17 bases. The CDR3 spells CSDLGPSNGNTIYF. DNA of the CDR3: TGCAGCGACCTGGGACCGTCAAACGGAAACACCATATATTTT.

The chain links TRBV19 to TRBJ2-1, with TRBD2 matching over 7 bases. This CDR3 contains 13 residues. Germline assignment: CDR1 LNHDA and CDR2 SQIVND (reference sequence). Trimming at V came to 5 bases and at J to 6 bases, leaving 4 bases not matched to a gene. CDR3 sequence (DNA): TGTGCCAGTAGTTGGGCGGGGGTCAATGAGCAGTTCTTC. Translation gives CASSWAGVNEQFF.

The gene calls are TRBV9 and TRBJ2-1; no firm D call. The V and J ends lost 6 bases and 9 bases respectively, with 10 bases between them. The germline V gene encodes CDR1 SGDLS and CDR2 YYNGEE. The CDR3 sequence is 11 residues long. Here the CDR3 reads CASKGYGEQFF. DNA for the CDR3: TGTGCCAGCAAAGGGTACGGTGAGCAGTTCTTC.

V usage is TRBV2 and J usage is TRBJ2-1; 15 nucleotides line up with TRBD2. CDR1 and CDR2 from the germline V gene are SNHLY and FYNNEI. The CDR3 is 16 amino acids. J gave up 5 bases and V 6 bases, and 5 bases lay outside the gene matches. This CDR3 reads CASRGLAGGTNNEQFF. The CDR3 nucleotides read TGTGCCAGCAGAGGACTAGCGGGAGGGACTAACAATGAGCAGTTCTTC.

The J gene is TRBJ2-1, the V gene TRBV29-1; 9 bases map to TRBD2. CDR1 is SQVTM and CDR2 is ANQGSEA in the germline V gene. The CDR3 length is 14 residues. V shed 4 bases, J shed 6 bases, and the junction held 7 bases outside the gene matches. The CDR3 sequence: CSVAGVAGANEQFF. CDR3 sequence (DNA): TGCAGCGTTGCGGGAGTAGCGGGAGCCAATGAGCAGTTCTTC.

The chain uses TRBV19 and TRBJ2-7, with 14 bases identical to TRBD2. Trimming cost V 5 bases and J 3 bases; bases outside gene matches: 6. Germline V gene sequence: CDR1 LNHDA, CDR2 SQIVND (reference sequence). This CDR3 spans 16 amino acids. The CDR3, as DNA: TGTGCCAGTAGTCACGGACTAGCGGGAGGAAGCTACGAGCAGTACTTC. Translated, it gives CASSHGLAGGSYEQYF.

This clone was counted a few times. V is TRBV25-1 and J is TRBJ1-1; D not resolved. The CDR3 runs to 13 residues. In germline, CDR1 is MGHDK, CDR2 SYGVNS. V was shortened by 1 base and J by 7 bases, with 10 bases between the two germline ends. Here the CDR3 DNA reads TGTGCCAGCAGTGAATCGGGTTCCTTTGAAGCTTTCTTT. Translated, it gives CASSESGSFEAFF.

The CDR3 region has the DNA TGTGCCTGGGGGGAAGCTAGCAATCAGCCCCAGCATTTT. The encoded protein is CAWGEASNQPQHF. This chain uses TRBV30 with TRBJ1-5, with D hard to call. The CDR3 is made up of 13 amino acids. Between the trimmed V and J ends, which lost 5 bases and 0 bases, there was a span of 8 bases. CDR1 and CDR2 (germline): GTSNPN, SVGIG (reference sequence).

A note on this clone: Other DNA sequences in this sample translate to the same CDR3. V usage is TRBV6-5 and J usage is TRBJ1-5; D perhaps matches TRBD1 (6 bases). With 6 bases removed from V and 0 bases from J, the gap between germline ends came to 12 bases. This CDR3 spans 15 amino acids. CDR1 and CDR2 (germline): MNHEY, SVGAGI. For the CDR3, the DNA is TGTGCCAGCAGGCCGACAGGATATAGCAATCAGCCCCAGCATTTT. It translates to CASRPTGYSNQPQHF.

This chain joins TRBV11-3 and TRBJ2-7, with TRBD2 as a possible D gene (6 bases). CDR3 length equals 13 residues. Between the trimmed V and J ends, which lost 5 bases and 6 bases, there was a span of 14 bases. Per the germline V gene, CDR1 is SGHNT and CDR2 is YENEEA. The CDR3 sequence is CASSQILGGEQYF. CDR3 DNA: TGTGCCAGCAGCCAAATCCTCGGGGGCGAGCAGTACTTC.

The CDR3 loop is CASRSLADHYEQYF. CDR3 DNA sequence: TGTGCCAGCAGGTCACTAGCGGACCACTACGAGCAGTACTTC. The chain uses TRBV28 and TRBJ2-7, with 8 positions matching TRBD2. This CDR3 spans 14 amino acids. Germline lookup yields CDR1 MDHEN and CDR2 SYDVKM. V trimming: 6 bases; J trimming: 3 bases; junction bases outside the gene matches: 7.

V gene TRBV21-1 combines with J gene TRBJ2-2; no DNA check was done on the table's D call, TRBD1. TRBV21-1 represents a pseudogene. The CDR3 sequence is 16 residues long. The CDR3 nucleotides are TGTGCCAGCAGCAAAGCTGAGACAGCGAACACCGGGGAGCTGTTTTTT. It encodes CASSKAETANTGELFF.